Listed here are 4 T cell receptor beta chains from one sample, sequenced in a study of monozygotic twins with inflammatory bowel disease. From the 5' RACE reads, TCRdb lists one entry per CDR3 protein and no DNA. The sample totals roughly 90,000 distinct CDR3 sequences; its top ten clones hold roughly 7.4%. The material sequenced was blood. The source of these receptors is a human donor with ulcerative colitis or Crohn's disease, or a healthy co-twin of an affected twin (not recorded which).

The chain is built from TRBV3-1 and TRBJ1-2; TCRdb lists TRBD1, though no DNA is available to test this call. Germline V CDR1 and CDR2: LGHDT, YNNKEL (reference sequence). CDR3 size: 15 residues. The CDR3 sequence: CASSPSTTRGHGYTF.

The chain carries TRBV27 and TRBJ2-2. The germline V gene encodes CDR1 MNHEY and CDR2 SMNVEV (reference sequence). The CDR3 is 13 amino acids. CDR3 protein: CASSLADTGELFF.

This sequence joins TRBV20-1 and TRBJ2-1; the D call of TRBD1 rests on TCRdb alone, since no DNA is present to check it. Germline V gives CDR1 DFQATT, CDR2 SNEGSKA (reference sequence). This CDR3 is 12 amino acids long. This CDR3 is CSGTGEGHEQFF.

The CDR3 is CASSHGPLQPQHF. The chain has TRBV7-9 and TRBJ1-5. This CDR3 is 13 amino acids long. The germline CDR1 and CDR2 sequences are SEHNR and FQNEAQ (reference sequence).